This T cell receptor beta chain was sequenced in a study of blood T cell repertoires in COVID-19. CDR3 length: 14 residues. V shed 0 bases and J shed 3 bases, with 9 bases lying between them. CDR1 and CDR2 (germline): LGHNA, YSLEER. Produced via immunoSEQ multiplex PCR; TCRdb's table is partial and in-frame only. The sample lists more than 200,000 clones, 75% to 90% occurring once. The chain joins TRBV4-3 to TRBJ2-7; maybe TRBD1 (6 bases). Sequencing was done on a sample of peripheral blood. The sequence came from a man aged 30-40 years with active or convalescent COVID-19. The CDR3 bases are TGCGCCAGCAGCCAAGACCGCAGGGGCTACGAGCAGTACTTC. Protein product: CASSQDRRGYEQYF.